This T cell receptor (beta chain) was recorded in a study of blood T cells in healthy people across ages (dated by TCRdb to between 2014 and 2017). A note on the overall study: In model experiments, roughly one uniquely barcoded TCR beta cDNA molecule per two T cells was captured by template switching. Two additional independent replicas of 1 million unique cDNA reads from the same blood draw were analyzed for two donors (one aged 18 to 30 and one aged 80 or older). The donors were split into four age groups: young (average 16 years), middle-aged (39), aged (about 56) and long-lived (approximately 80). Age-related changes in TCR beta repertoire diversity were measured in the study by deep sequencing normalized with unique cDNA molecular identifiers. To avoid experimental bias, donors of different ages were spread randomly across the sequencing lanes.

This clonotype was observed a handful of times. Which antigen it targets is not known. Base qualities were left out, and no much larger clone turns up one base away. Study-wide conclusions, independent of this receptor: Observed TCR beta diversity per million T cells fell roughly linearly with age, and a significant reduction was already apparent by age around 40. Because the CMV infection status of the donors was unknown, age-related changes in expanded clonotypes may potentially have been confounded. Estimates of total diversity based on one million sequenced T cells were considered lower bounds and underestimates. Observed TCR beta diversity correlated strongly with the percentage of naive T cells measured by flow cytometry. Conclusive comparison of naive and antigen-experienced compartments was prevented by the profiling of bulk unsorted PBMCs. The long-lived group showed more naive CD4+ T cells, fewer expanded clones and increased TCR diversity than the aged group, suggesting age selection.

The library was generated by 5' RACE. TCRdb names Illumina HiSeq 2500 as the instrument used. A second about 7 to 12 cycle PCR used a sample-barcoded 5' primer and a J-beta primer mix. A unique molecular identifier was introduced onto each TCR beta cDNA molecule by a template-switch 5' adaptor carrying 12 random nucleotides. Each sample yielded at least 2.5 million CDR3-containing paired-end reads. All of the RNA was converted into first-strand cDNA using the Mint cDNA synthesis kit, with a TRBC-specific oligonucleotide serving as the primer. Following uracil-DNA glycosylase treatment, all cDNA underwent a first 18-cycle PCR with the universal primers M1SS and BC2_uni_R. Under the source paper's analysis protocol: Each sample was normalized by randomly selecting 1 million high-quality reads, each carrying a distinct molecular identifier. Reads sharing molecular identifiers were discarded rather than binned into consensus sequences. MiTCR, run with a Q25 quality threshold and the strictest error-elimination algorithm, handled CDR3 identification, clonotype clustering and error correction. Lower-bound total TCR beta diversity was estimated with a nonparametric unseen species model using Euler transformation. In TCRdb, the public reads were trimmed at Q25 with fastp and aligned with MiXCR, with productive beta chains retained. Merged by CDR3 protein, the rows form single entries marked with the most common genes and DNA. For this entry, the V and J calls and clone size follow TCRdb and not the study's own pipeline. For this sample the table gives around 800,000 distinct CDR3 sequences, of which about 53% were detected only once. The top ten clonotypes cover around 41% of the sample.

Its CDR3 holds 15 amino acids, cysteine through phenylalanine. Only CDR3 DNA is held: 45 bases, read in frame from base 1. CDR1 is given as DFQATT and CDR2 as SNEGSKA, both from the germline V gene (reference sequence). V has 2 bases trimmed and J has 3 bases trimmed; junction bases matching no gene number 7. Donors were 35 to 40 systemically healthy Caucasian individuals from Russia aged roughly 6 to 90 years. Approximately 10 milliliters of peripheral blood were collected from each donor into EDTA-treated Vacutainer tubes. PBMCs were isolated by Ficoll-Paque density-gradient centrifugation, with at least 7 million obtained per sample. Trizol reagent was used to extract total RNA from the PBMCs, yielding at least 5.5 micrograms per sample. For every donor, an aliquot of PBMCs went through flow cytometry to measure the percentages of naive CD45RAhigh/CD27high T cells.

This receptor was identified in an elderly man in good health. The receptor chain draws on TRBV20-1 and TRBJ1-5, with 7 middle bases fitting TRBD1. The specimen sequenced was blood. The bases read TGCAGTGCTAGAACGACAGGGTCCCCCAATCAGCCCCAGCATTTT. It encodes CSARTTGSPNQPQHF.